This T cell receptor beta chain was recorded in a study of T cells expressing NK-cell markers. Study results and caveats: The leading position in the CD3+CD56-NKG2C+ fraction of several donors also went to these clonotypes. HCMV specificity was not established for the expanded NKG2C+ T cell clones. Dominant NKG2C+ clonotypes accounted for about 1.0-8% of CD8+ T cells in 5 to 7 donors.

Making the TCR beta cDNA relied on 5'RACE template switching with UMIs. TCRdb reanalyzed the 5' RACE reads and collapses them to one entry per CDR3 protein, without DNA. The listing contains about 380,000 distinct CDR3 sequences. The germline CDR1 and CDR2 sequences are KGHSH and LQKENI. The CDR3 runs to 14 residues. Notes on this clonotype: What it recognizes is unknown.

The chain recombines TRBV18 with TRBJ2-1; TCRdb names TRBD1, which stays unverified in the absence of DNA. This receptor was taken from a man aged 18-69 years in good health. Source material: blood T cells: a sorted CD56 or NKG2C T cell subset, CD4+ or CD8+ T cells, or bulk PBMC T cells (not recorded which). The CDR3 region is CASSRTGGDNEQFF.